A selection of T cell receptor beta chains follows, all from one sample in a study of response to subunit inactivated influenza vaccine. TCRdb re-called the RT-PCR reads with MiXCR, one entry per CDR3 protein. The sample has roughly 700,000 distinct CDR3 sequences, around 14% seen once. The sample consisted of PBMCs from blood, taken 14 to 15 days before vaccination. All receptors derive from a man aged 45-65 years who received an inactivated influenza vaccine. Each CDR3 is given with its conserved first and last residue. D genes are given only for firm matches. Clone sizes are given selectively: once, few, many, or a class where the clone is expanded.

V gene: TRBV4-3; clone size: -; J gene: TRBJ2-3; D gene: -; CDR3 length: 15; CDR3 protein: CASSQVGGHPDTQYF; CDR3 DNA: TGCGCCAGCAGCCAAGTTGGGGGGCACCCAGATACGCAGTATTTT
V gene: TRBV7-8; clone size: -; J gene: TRBJ2-7; D gene: -; CDR3 length: 15; CDR3 protein: CASSPVEGNAYEQYF; CDR3 DNA: TGTGCCAGCAGCCCAGTGGAGGGAAATGCCTACGAGCAGTACTTC
V gene: TRBV2; clone size: -; J gene: TRBJ2-7; D gene: TRBD2; CDR3 length: 15; CDR3 protein: CASSKSSGNSYEQYF; CDR3 DNA: TGTGCCAGCAGTAAGTCTAGCGGAAATTCCTACGAGCAGTACTTC
V gene: TRBV20-1; clone size: -; J gene: TRBJ2-7; D gene: -; CDR3 length: 12; CDR3 protein: CSASRESFGQYF; CDR3 DNA: TGCAGTGCTAGCCGAGAATCGTTTGGGCAGTACTTC
V gene: TRBV6-5; clone size: many; J gene: TRBJ2-7; D gene: -; CDR3 length: 13; CDR3 protein: CASSYTISGEQYF; CDR3 DNA: TGTGCCAGCAGTTACACTATCTCTGGTGAGCAGTACTTC
V gene: TRBV20-1; clone size: once; J gene: TRBJ2-1; D gene: TRBD2; CDR3 length: 14; CDR3 protein: CSARVLAGVAEQFF; CDR3 DNA: TGCAGTGCTAGGGTACTAGCGGGAGTGGCTGAGCAGTTCTTC
V gene: TRBV28; clone size: few; J gene: TRBJ1-1; D gene: TRBD1; CDR3 length: 14; CDR3 protein: CASSLSPTGGEAFF; CDR3 DNA: TGTGCCAGCAGTTTATCCCCGACAGGGGGTGAAGCTTTCTTT
V gene: TRBV7-2; clone size: -; J gene: TRBJ2-7; D gene: -; CDR3 length: 13; CDR3 protein: CASSPGPDYEQYF; CDR3 DNA: TGTGCCAGCAGCCCGGGCCCAGACTACGAGCAGTACTTC
V gene: TRBV12-3/TRBV12-4; clone size: many; J gene: TRBJ1-6; D gene: -; CDR3 length: 14; CDR3 protein: CASSSGNGGSPLHF; CDR3 DNA: TGTGCCAGCAGTTCAGGGAATGGGGGTTCACCCCTCCACTTT
V gene: TRBV6-2/TRBV6-3; clone size: -; J gene: TRBJ1-5; D gene: -; CDR3 length: 13; CDR3 protein: CASSTVGRVPQHF; CDR3 DNA: TGTGCCAGCTCGACCGTAGGGAGGGTGCCCCAGCATTTT
V gene: TRBV20-1; clone size: few; J gene: TRBJ2-2; D gene: -; CDR3 length: 12; CDR3 protein: CSVSGDTGELFF; CDR3 DNA: TGCAGTGTTTCGGGTGACACCGGGGAGCTGTTTTTT
V gene: TRBV5-1; clone size: -; J gene: TRBJ2-4; D gene: -; CDR3 length: 14; CDR3 protein: CASGSGQAKNIQYF; CDR3 DNA: TGCGCCAGCGGATCCGGACAAGCCAAAAACATTCAGTACTTC
V gene: TRBV7-2; clone size: -; J gene: TRBJ2-7; D gene: TRBD2; CDR3 length: 15; CDR3 protein: CASSAASGGLYEQYF; CDR3 DNA: TGTGCCAGCAGCGCGGCTAGCGGGGGGCTTTACGAGCAGTACTTC
V gene: TRBV7-9; clone size: -; J gene: TRBJ2-1; D gene: -; CDR3 length: 13; CDR3 protein: CASQGPLYNEQFF; CDR3 DNA: TGTGCCAGCCAGGGACCGCTCTACAATGAGCAGTTCTTC
V gene: TRBV12-3/TRBV12-4; clone size: few; J gene: TRBJ2-7; D gene: TRBD2; CDR3 length: 16; CDR3 protein: CASSTRTSGRGREQYF; CDR3 DNA: TGTGCCAGCAGTACAAGGACTAGCGGGAGGGGACGCGAGCAGTACTTC
V gene: TRBV2; clone size: -; J gene: TRBJ2-1; D gene: -; CDR3 length: 14; CDR3 protein: CASRAGGAGYEQFF; CDR3 DNA: TGTGCCAGCAGGGCGGGTGGGGCCGGCTATGAGCAGTTCTTC
V gene: TRBV20-1; clone size: -; J gene: TRBJ2-3; D gene: TRBD2; CDR3 length: 18; CDR3 protein: CSARVRPWTSDSTDTQYF; CDR3 DNA: TGCAGTGCTAGAGTCCGGCCCTGGACTAGCGATAGCACAGATACGCAGTATTTT
V gene: TRBV20-1; clone size: -; J gene: TRBJ2-7; D gene: -; CDR3 length: 18; CDR3 protein: CSARVSGGVGAGTYEQYF; CDR3 DNA: TGCAGTGCTAGAGTATCAGGGGGGGTAGGAGCGGGAACTTACGAGCAGTACTTC
V gene: TRBV20-1; clone size: -; J gene: TRBJ2-7; D gene: TRBD2; CDR3 length: 17; CDR3 protein: CSARPGLAGGLSGEQYF; CDR3 DNA: TGCAGTGCTAGACCGGGACTAGCGGGAGGGCTCTCTGGCGAGCAGTACTTC
V gene: TRBV21-1; clone size: -; J gene: TRBJ2-1; D gene: -; CDR3 length: 15; CDR3 protein: CTSSILQGAENEQFF; CDR3 DNA: TGTACCAGCAGCATCTTACAGGGGGCGGAGAATGAGCAGTTCTTC
V gene: TRBV6-5; clone size: -; J gene: TRBJ2-1; D gene: -; CDR3 length: 13; CDR3 protein: CASSSFYYNEQFF; CDR3 DNA: TGTGCCAGCAGTTCATTCTACTACAATGAGCAGTTCTTC
V gene: TRBV29-1; clone size: few; J gene: TRBJ2-3; D gene: -; CDR3 length: 12; CDR3 protein: CSVLDGTDTQYF; CDR3 DNA: TGCAGCGTGTTGGACGGCACAGATACGCAGTATTTT
V gene: TRBV7-2; clone size: -; J gene: TRBJ2-7; D gene: TRBD1; CDR3 length: 15; CDR3 protein: CASSPLYRGAYEQYF; CDR3 DNA: TGTGCCAGCAGCCCACTGTACAGGGGAGCCTACGAGCAGTACTTC
V gene: TRBV9; clone size: -; J gene: TRBJ1-1; D gene: -; CDR3 length: 13; CDR3 protein: CASSVHLNTEAFF; CDR3 DNA: TGTGCCAGCAGCGTGCACTTGAACACTGAAGCTTTCTTT
V gene: TRBV6-1; clone size: many; J gene: TRBJ1-2; D gene: -; CDR3 length: 15; CDR3 protein: CASRSGRRTNYGYTF; CDR3 DNA: TGTGCCAGCAGGTCGGGACGGAGAACCAACTATGGCTACACCTTC
V gene: TRBV10-3; clone size: -; J gene: TRBJ2-7; D gene: -; CDR3 length: 16; CDR3 protein: CAIKRAGTQSSYEQYF; CDR3 DNA: TGTGCCATCAAGCGGGCCGGGACTCAGAGCTCCTACGAGCAGTACTTC
V gene: TRBV12-5; clone size: many; J gene: TRBJ1-1; D gene: -; CDR3 length: 13; CDR3 protein: CASGRNMNTEAFF; CDR3 DNA: TGCGCCAGCGGACGGAACATGAACACTGAAGCTTTCTTT
V gene: TRBV20-1; clone size: few; J gene: TRBJ2-3; D gene: TRBD1; CDR3 length: 15; CDR3 protein: CSAPDRGQGTDTQYF; CDR3 DNA: TGCAGTGCTCCCGACAGGGGGCAGGGCACAGATACGCAGTATTTT
V gene: TRBV9; clone size: few; J gene: TRBJ2-3; D gene: TRBD2; CDR3 length: 16; CDR3 protein: CASGLTSGASTDTQYF; CDR3 DNA: TGTGCCAGCGGCTTAACTAGCGGAGCAAGCACAGATACGCAGTATTTT
V gene: TRBV9; clone size: -; J gene: TRBJ1-5; D gene: TRBD1; CDR3 length: 15; CDR3 protein: CASSGTGGDNQPQHF; CDR3 DNA: TGTGCCAGCAGCGGGACAGGGGGCGACAATCAGCCCCAGCATTTT
V gene: TRBV28; clone size: -; J gene: TRBJ1-5; D gene: -; CDR3 length: 12; CDR3 protein: CASSFGREPQHF; CDR3 DNA: TGTGCCAGCAGTTTCGGTCGCGAACCCCAGCATTTT
V gene: TRBV14; clone size: few; J gene: TRBJ2-1; D gene: TRBD1; CDR3 length: 16; CDR3 protein: CASSHHGTATYNEQFF; CDR3 DNA: TGTGCCAGCAGCCATCACGGGACAGCAACCTACAATGAGCAGTTCTTC
V gene: TRBV7-9; clone size: few; J gene: TRBJ2-1; D gene: TRBD2; CDR3 length: 16; CDR3 protein: CASSPHSGRVIDEQFF; CDR3 DNA: TGTGCCAGCAGCCCTCATAGCGGGAGAGTTATCGATGAGCAGTTCTTC
V gene: TRBV7-2; clone size: few; J gene: TRBJ2-7; D gene: -; CDR3 length: 14; CDR3 protein: CASSLVTRSREQYF; CDR3 DNA: TGTGCCAGCAGCTTAGTAACACGGTCACGGGAGCAGTACTTC
V gene: TRBV3-1; clone size: many; J gene: TRBJ2-7; D gene: -; CDR3 length: 14; CDR3 protein: CASSQVGRPDEQYF; CDR3 DNA: TGTGCCAGCAGCCAAGTGGGCAGGCCAGACGAGCAGTACTTC
V gene: TRBV7-2; clone size: -; J gene: TRBJ2-2; D gene: -; CDR3 length: 13; CDR3 protein: CASSAGPTGELFF; CDR3 DNA: TGTGCCAGCAGCGCCGGGCCAACCGGGGAGCTGTTTTTT
V gene: TRBV27; clone size: -; J gene: TRBJ2-7; D gene: -; CDR3 length: 13; CDR3 protein: CATAWRGSYEQYF; CDR3 DNA: TGTGCCACCGCCTGGCGGGGCTCCTACGAGCAGTACTTC
V gene: TRBV28; clone size: -; J gene: TRBJ2-7; D gene: TRBD2; CDR3 length: 18; CDR3 protein: CASSLGLAGGTSSYEQYF; CDR3 DNA: TGTGCCAGCAGTTTAGGGCTAGCGGGGGGTACGAGCTCCTACGAGCAGTACTTC
V gene: TRBV4-2; clone size: -; J gene: TRBJ1-2; D gene: TRBD1; CDR3 length: 14; CDR3 protein: CASSQDRTGEGYTF; CDR3 DNA: TGTGCCAGCAGCCAAGATCGCACAGGGGAGGGCTACACCTTC
V gene: TRBV30; clone size: -; J gene: TRBJ2-2; D gene: -; CDR3 length: 14; CDR3 protein: CAWRGRTNTGELFF; CDR3 DNA: TGTGCCTGGAGAGGGAGGACGAACACCGGGGAGCTGTTTTTT
V gene: TRBV10-3; clone size: many; J gene: TRBJ2-4; D gene: -; CDR3 length: 15; CDR3 protein: CASGLGGGRENIQYF; CDR3 DNA: TGTGCCAGCGGACTGGGGGGGGGCCGGGAAAACATTCAGTACTTC
V gene: TRBV11-2; clone size: few; J gene: TRBJ2-1; D gene: -; CDR3 length: 19; CDR3 protein: CASSLGVALASGFHNEQFF; CDR3 DNA: TGTGCCAGCAGCTTAGGGGTGGCGCTAGCGTCCGGGTTTCACAATGAGCAGTTCTTC